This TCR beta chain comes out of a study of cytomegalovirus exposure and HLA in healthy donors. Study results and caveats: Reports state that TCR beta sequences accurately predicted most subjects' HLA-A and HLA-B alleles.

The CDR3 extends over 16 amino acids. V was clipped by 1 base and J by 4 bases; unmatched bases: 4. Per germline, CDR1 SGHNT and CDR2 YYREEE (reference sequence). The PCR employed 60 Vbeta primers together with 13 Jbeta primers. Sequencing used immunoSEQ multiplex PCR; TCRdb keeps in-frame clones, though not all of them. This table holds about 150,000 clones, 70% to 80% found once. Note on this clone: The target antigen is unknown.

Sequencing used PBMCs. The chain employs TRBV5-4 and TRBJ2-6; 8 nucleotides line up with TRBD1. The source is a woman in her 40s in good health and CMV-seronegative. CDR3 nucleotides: TGTGCCAGCAGCTTGTCGAGGACAGGGGGGGCCAACGTCCTGACTTTC. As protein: CASSLSRTGGANVLTF.